The 4 T cell receptor beta chains reported below all come from one sample, sequenced in a study of T cells in localized non-small cell lung cancer. Clones were read by immunoSEQ multiplex PCR, and TCRdb kept only the in-frame ones, dropping some. The sample yields over 30,000 clones, 80% to 90% seen once. Material: peripheral blood, obtained before any cancer treatment. The origin of the receptors is a male donor at least 60 years old with stage III lung adenocarcinoma.

The chain joins TRBV29-1 to TRBJ2-3; no clear D gene. The CDR3 length is 12 residues. Germline CDR1 reads SQVTM; CDR2 reads ANQGSEA. Trimming removed 4 bases at V and 4 bases at J, with 9 bases between. This CDR3 reads CSVGLGADTQYF. CDR3 DNA sequence: TGCAGCGTTGGCCTTGGGGCAGATACGCAGTATTTT.

The J gene is TRBJ2-7, the V gene TRBV20-1, with D hard to call. The germline V gene encodes CDR1 DFQATT and CDR2 SNEGSKA (reference sequence). The length of the CDR3 is 11 residues. V lost 3 bases, J lost 7 bases, and 10 bases lay in between. The CDR3 loop is CSASRPVEQYF. CDR3 bases: TGCAGTGCTAGCCGTCCCGTTGAGCAGTACTTC.

Remarks on this clone: A read error is likely, as this CDR3 ends without the conserved phenylalanine or tryptophan. No DNA is shown, since the ends of the CDR3 on it are uncertain; the CDR3 is the one TCRdb lists. The chain joins TRBV5-5 to TRBJ1-1. Germline V gene lookup returns CDR1 SGHKS and CDR2 YYEKEE (reference sequence). Counting both end residues, the CDR3 totals 14 amino acids. The chain's CDR3 is CASSLQRGDGFRIR.

The count of this clone is one. CDR3 nucleotide sequence: TGCGCCAGCAGCTCATCGACTAGCGGGGTTCTAAAGTGGTCCTACAATGAGCAGTTCTTC. It translates to CASSSSTSGVLKWSYNEQFF. The chain couples TRBV5-1 to TRBJ2-1, with 11 bases lining up with TRBD2. Losses at the gene ends were 3 bases for V and 1 base for J; bases not matched to a gene: 15. Germline V gene lookup returns CDR1 SGHRS and CDR2 YFSETQ. The CDR3 is made up of 20 amino acids.